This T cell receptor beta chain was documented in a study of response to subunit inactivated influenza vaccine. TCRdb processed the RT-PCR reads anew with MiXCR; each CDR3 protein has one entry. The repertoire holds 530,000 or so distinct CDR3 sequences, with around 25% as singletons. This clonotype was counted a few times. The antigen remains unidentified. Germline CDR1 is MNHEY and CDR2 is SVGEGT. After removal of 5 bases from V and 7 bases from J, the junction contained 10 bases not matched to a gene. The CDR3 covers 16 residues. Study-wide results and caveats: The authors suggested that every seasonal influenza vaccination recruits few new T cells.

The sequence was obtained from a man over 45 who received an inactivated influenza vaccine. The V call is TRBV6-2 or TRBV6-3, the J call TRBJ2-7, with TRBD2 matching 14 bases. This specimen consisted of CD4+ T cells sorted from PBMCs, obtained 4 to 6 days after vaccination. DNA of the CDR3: TGTGCCAGCAGTCAGTTGTCCGGGACTAGCGGGAGAGAGCAGTACTTC. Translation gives CASSQLSGTSGREQYF.